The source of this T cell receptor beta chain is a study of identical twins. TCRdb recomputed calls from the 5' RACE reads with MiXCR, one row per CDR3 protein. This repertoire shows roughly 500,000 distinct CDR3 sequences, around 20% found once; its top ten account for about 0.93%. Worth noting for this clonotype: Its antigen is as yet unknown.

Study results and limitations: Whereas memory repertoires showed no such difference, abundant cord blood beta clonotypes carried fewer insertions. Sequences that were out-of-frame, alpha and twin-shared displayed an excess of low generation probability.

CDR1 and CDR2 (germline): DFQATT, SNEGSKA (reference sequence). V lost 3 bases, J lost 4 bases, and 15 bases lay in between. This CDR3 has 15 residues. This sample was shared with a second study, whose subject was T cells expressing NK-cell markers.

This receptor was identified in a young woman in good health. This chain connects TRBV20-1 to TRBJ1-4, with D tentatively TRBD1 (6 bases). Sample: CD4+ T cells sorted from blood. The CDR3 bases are TGCAGTGCTAGTGCGGCAGGGGTCTTTAATGAAAAACTGTTTTTT. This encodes CSASAAGVFNEKLFF.